This T cell receptor beta chain was sequenced during a study of cytomegalovirus exposure and HLA in healthy donors. Whole-study findings and limits: Subsequent analysis found a tendency for first-cohort TCR clusters to co-occur within the 95 to 150 validation repertoires.

There are 17 residues in the CDR3. V shed 6 bases, J shed 0 bases, and the junction held 11 bases outside the gene matches. Germline loops: CDR1 LNHDA, CDR2 SQIVND (reference sequence). The method was immunoSEQ multiplex PCR; TCRdb's version includes in-frame clones alone and lacks a portion of them. This table has roughly 270,000 clones, 85% to 90% appearing once. Note on this clone: Its antigen is not identified.

The V gene is TRBV19, the J gene TRBJ2-1; 7 bases line up with TRBD2. The TCR originated in a woman younger than 30 in good health and CMV-seronegative. The material sequenced was PBMCs. CDR3 sequence: CASSQGRPGGSYNEQFF. The CDR3 nucleotides are TGTGCCAGTAGCCAGGGACGCCCGGGGGGCTCCTACAATGAGCAGTTCTTC.